This TCR beta chain was captured in a study of Ad26.COV2.S vaccination and SARS-CoV-2 variants. Study information: Donor allocation was to the COV1001 Ad26.COV2.S trial arm. Once, or twice with 56 days between doses, Ad26.COV2.S was given intramuscularly.

Sequencing used immunoSEQ multiplex PCR; TCRdb keeps in-frame clones, though not all of them. This table has about 400,000 clones, roughly four fifths appearing once. Comment on this clone: Its antigen is still unknown.

J lost 4 bases, V lost 7 bases, and 12 bases had no gene match. Germline V lookup: CDR1 SNHLY, CDR2 FYNNEI. The CDR3 has 16 residues. Treatment given: 19 received Ad26.COV2.S at low or high dose, single or two shots; 5 received placebo; per-sample allocation not given. Material that was analyzed had been drawn on day 63 after the first vaccine or placebo injection. The sample came from a Boston adult aged 18-55 years. Findings of the study overall: Placebo and vaccine recipients had non-spike TCR breadth that was similar.

The starting material was peripheral blood, obtained in a trial of Ad26.COV2.S vaccine versus placebo. The TCR originated in a person aged 18-60 years who received the Ad26.COV2.S COVID-19 vaccine or a placebo. The genes are TRBV2 and TRBJ2-2; 7 bases agree with TRBD2. The CDR3 bases are TGTGCCAGCACCCCCTCGGGGGGTCGAGGCACCGGGGAGCTGTTTTTT. It yields the protein CASTPSGGRGTGELFF.